Listed below are T cell receptor beta chains from one sample, sequenced in a study of cytomegalovirus exposure and HLA in healthy donors. Clones were read by immunoSEQ multiplex PCR, and TCRdb kept only the in-frame ones, dropping some. Found here are 65,000 to 100,000 clones, roughly 77% of them singletons; the top ten hold roughly 2.2%. The sequenced sample consisted of PBMCs. Source of these receptors: a man aged 35 to 55 in good health and CMV-seronegative. Both conserved end residues are part of each CDR3. The D gene is left open where the match is weak. Clone size appears in some rows only: once, few, many, or a class for an expanded clone.

-	TRBV5-6	TRBJ2-1	TRBD2	CASSLVPHASGRWSEQFF	TGTGCCAGCAGCTTGGTCCCCCATGCTAGCGGGAGGTGGAGTGAGCAGTTCTTC
-	TRBV5-6	TRBJ2-2	TRBD2	CASSLAGLAGGSGELFF	TGTGCCAGCAGCTTGGCGGGACTAGCGGGAGGATCCGGGGAGCTGTTTTTT
-	TRBV19	TRBJ1-1	TRBD1	CASSIGQGATEAFF	TGTGCCAGTAGCATTGGACAGGGGGCCACTGAAGCTTTCTTT
-	TRBV7-3	TRBJ1-1	-	CASSLTSGLPRAGTEAFF	TGTGCCAGCAGCTTGACATCGGGACTCCCTAGAGCCGGCACTGAAGCTTTCTTT
few	TRBV4-1	TRBJ1-3	-	CASSPYSGNTIYF	TGCGCCAGCAGCCCGTACTCTGGAAACACCATATATTTT
-	TRBV11-2	TRBJ1-2	-	CASSPGPAAPLYGYTF	TGTGCCAGCAGCCCAGGGCCCGCGGCCCCCCTCTATGGCTACACCTTC
-	TRBV28	TRBJ2-7	TRBD1	CASSLLGDSAFYEQYF	TGTGCCAGCAGTCTCCTTGGGGACAGCGCTTTTTACGAGCAGTACTTC
-	TRBV18	TRBJ1-5	TRBD1	CASSPRTGEQPQHF	TGTGCCAGCTCACCGCGGACAGGGGAACAGCCCCAGCATTTT
-	TRBV29-1	TRBJ2-1	TRBD1	CSVVGQGAYNEQFF	TGCAGCGTTGTAGGGCAGGGGGCCTACAATGAGCAGTTCTTC
few	TRBV4-1	TRBJ2-7	TRBD1	CASSQVPGTAQEQYF	TGCGCCAGCAGCCAAGTCCCCGGGACAGCTCAAGAGCAGTACTTC
-	TRBV7-8	TRBJ1-2	-	CASSLQIQGSYGYTF	TGTGCCAGCAGCTTGCAGATACAGGGATCCTATGGCTACACCTTC
-	TRBV19	TRBJ1-1	-	CASSMNPSTEAFF	TGTGCCAGTAGTATGAACCCGAGCACTGAAGCTTTCTTT
-	TRBV30	TRBJ1-1	TRBD1	CAWRGKTGGNTEAFF	TGTGCCTGGAGGGGTAAAACAGGGGGGAACACTGAAGCTTTCTTT
-	TRBV28	TRBJ2-7	-	CASSLVFAKQYF	TGTGCCAGCAGTTTAGTGTTCGCTAAGCAGTACTTC
-	TRBV10-2	TRBJ1-5	-	CASRLGLTNNQPQHF	TGCGCCAGCAGGCTGGGACTCACCAACAATCAGCCCCAGCATTTT
-	TRBV5-1	TRBJ2-7	-	CASASGAYEQYF	TGCGCCAGCGCGTCCGGAGCCTACGAGCAGTACTTC
few	TRBV6-1	TRBJ1-2	-	CASSEGLVARGYTF	TGTGCCAGCAGTGAAGGTTTGGTGGCCCGCGGCTACACCTTC
-	TRBV19	TRBJ1-5	TRBD1	CASTPSGGNQPQHF	TGTGCCAGTACTCCATCAGGGGGTAATCAGCCCCAGCATTTT
few	TRBV6-1	TRBJ1-1	-	CASSIRVMNTEAFF	TGTGCCAGCAGTATCAGGGTTATGAACACTGAAGCTTTCTTT
-	TRBV30	TRBJ1-5	TRBD1	CAWRARDSSNQPQHF	TGTGCCTGGAGAGCGCGGGACAGTAGCAATCAGCCCCAGCATTTT
-	TRBV6-4	TRBJ1-6	TRBD1	CASSGTGEGSPLHF	TGTGCCAGCAGTGGGACAGGAGAAGGTTCACCCCTCCACTTT
-	TRBV19	TRBJ2-7	TRBD1	CASSTQGALYEQYF	TGTGCCAGCTCGACACAGGGGGCTTTATACGAGCAGTACTTC
-	TRBV30	TRBJ1-1	-	CAWRAVNTEAFF	TGTGCCTGGAGGGCGGTGAACACTGAAGCTTTCTTT
-	TRBV5-1	TRBJ1-1	TRBD1	CASSLEGGVGTEAFF	TGCGCCAGCAGCTTGGAAGGGGGCGTAGGGACTGAAGCTTTCTTT
-	TRBV18	TRBJ1-5	TRBD1	CASSQFGGRGASQPQHF	TGTGCCAGCTCACAGTTTGGGGGCAGGGGGGCAAGTCAGCCCCAGCATTTT
-	TRBV29-1	TRBJ2-7	TRBD1	CSVETGTASYEQYF	TGCAGCGTTGAAACCGGGACAGCCTCCTACGAGCAGTACTTC
-	TRBV7-9	TRBJ1-2	TRBD1	CASSLAFGQGYGYTF	TGTGCCAGCAGCTTAGCTTTCGGACAGGGCTATGGCTACACCTTC